These T cell receptor beta chains were read from a single sample in a study of blood T cell repertoires in COVID-19. Generated by immunoSEQ multiplex PCR, the TCRdb table keeps only in-frame clones and is missing some. The data contain 310,000 or so clones, roughly 90% of them seen just once; the ten biggest clones take up approximately 9%. The sample was PBMCs or T cells enriched from blood (not recorded which). The receptors here all came from a woman younger than 35 who had recovered from COVID-19. CDR3s include the opening cysteine and the closing phenylalanine or tryptophan. D genes are given only for firm matches. Part of the rows lack a size; the others show once, few, many or a class for expanded clones.

J,D,size,V,CDR3,DNA
TRBJ1-2,TRBD1,-,TRBV27,CASSFGTGGGSGYGYTF,TGTGCCAGCAGTTTCGGGACAGGGGGGGGATCTGGCTATGGCTACACCTTC
TRBJ1-2,-,-,TRBV5-8,CASSLEQAYGYTF,TGTGCCAGCAGCTTGGAGCAGGCCTATGGCTACACCTTC
TRBJ1-3,-,once,TRBV10-3,CASREGGAGNTIYF,TGTGCCTCTAGAGAAGGGGGGGCAGGAAACACCATATATTTT
TRBJ1-4,TRBD1,-,TRBV6-5,CASMDWDRGEKLFF,TGTGCCAGTATGGACTGGGACAGGGGTGAAAAACTGTTTTTT
TRBJ2-2,TRBD2,-,TRBV4-3,CASSQRTSGGPNTGELFF,TGCGCCAGCAGCCAACGAACTAGCGGGGGGCCGAACACCGGGGAGCTGTTTTTT
TRBJ2-7,-,-,TRBV14,CASSQGLLYEQYF,TGTGCCAGCAGCCAAGGACTGCTGTACGAGCAGTACTTC
TRBJ1-1,TRBD1,-,TRBV18,CASSRDRGPLGAEAFF,TGTGCCAGCTCCCGGGACAGGGGCCCTTTGGGGGCTGAAGCTTTCTTT
TRBJ2-7,-,-,TRBV27,CASRGASYEQYF,TGTGCCAGCCGCGGGGCTAGCTACGAGCAGTACTTC
TRBJ2-7,TRBD2,few,TRBV7-2,CASTAHSTSGGEYEQYF,TGTGCCAGCACCGCGCACTCTACTAGCGGGGGGGAATACGAGCAGTACTTC
TRBJ2-3,TRBD2,-,TRBV4-1,CASSQDDSGRATNTQYF,TGCGCCAGCAGCCAAGACGATAGCGGGAGGGCCACAAATACGCAGTATTTT
TRBJ2-3,TRBD2,-,TRBV2,CASSVSLAATDTQYF,TGTGCCAGCAGTGTCTCCCTAGCGGCCACAGATACGCAGTATTTT
TRBJ2-1,-,-,TRBV11-3,CASSLDYNNEQFF,TGTGCCAGCAGCTTAGATTATAACAATGAGCAGTTCTTC
TRBJ2-7,TRBD1,few,TRBV6-2/TRBV6-3,CASNPTGDSYEQYF,TGTGCCAGCAACCCAACCGGGGACAGCTACGAGCAGTACTTC
TRBJ1-2,TRBD1,-,TRBV6-5,CASSRNTPGQGGYTF,TGTGCCAGCAGCAGAAATACCCCGGGACAGGGAGGCTACACCTTC
TRBJ1-6,-,-,TRBV19,CASSINVRGRSPLHF,TGTGCCAGTAGTATTAACGTTAGGGGCAGGTCACCCCTCCACTTT
TRBJ2-5,-,-,TRBV28,CASSLIAGRETQYF,TGTGCCAGCAGTTTGATTGCGGGAAGAGAGACCCAGTACTTC
TRBJ1-1,TRBD1,-,TRBV28,CASRAPGQGYGNTEAFF,TGTGCCAGCAGAGCCCCGGGACAGGGGTACGGGAACACTGAAGCTTTCTTT
TRBJ1-1,-,-,TRBV10-3,CAIREPAGENTEAFF,TGTGCCATCAGGGAACCCGCAGGCGAGAACACTGAAGCTTTCTTT
TRBJ2-1,TRBD2,-,TRBV9,CASSVGLAGEYNEQFF,TGTGCCAGCAGCGTAGGGCTAGCGGGAGAGTACAATGAGCAGTTCTTC
TRBJ2-6,-,-,TRBV28,CASRKTGAAYSGANVLTF,TGTGCCAGCAGAAAAACAGGTGCCGCCTACTCTGGGGCCAACGTCCTGACTTTC
TRBJ1-1,-,-,TRBV28,CASSLRGGNTEAFF,TGTGCCAGCAGTTTGAGGGGAGGAAACACTGAAGCTTTCTTT
TRBJ2-1,-,-,TRBV7-6,CASSFASNNEQFF,TGTGCCAGCAGCTTCGCTAGCAACAATGAGCAGTTCTTC
TRBJ1-1,-,-,TRBV7-9,CASSSDSYLRAFF,TGTGCCAGCAGCTCAGACAGTTATCTTCGAGCTTTCTTT
TRBJ1-2,-,-,TRBV27,CASSLSGSYGYTF,TGTGCCAGCAGTTTATCGGGGAGCTATGGCTACACCTTC
TRBJ2-1,-,-,TRBV28,CASRGGLNEQFF,TGTGCCAGCAGGGGAGGTCTTAATGAGCAGTTCTTC
TRBJ1-2,TRBD1,-,TRBV19,CASSIGTGALYGYTF,TGTGCCAGTAGCATTGGGACAGGGGCTCTCTATGGCTACACCTTC
TRBJ1-3,-,-,TRBV4-1,CASSQSPPATLWRGNTIYF,TGCGCCAGCAGCCAATCTCCCCCGGCCACCCTCTGGCGGGGAAACACCATATATTTT
TRBJ2-7,TRBD2,once,TRBV19,CASSIWASGNYEQYF,TGTGCCAGTAGTATCTGGGCTAGCGGGAACTACGAGCAGTACTTC
TRBJ2-3,TRBD2,-,TRBV20-1,CSARAGGTQYF,TGCAGTGCTAGAGCGGGAGGGACGCAGTATTTT
TRBJ1-3,TRBD1,few,TRBV5-1,CASSPTGGPGNTIYF,TGCGCCAGCAGCCCAACAGGGGGACCTGGAAACACCATATATTTT
TRBJ2-3,TRBD2,-,TRBV3-1/TRBV3-2,CASSQVARGDPTDTQYF,TGTGCCAGCAGCCAAGTTGCGCGGGGGGACCCCACAGATACGCAGTATTTT
TRBJ1-1,TRBD1,few,TRBV28,CASTVTSRGPNEEAFF,TGTGCCAGCACGGTCACCTCCAGGGGGCCAAACGAAGAAGCTTTCTTT
TRBJ1-4,TRBD1,-,TRBV5-1,CASSDDRGLGEKLFF,TGCGCCAGCAGCGACGACAGGGGGCTAGGCGAAAAACTGTTTTTT
TRBJ1-2,-,-,TRBV7-9,CASSTLGGYGYTF,TGTGCCAGCAGCACACTCGGGGGCTATGGCTACACCTTC
TRBJ1-4,-,-,TRBV29-1,CSATWGVNEKLFF,TGCAGCGCCACGTGGGGCGTGAATGAAAAACTGTTTTTT
TRBJ2-7,TRBD2,-,TRBV7-8,CASSSPGTSGTTYEQYF,TGTGCCAGCAGCTCACCTGGGACTAGCGGCACCACCTACGAGCAGTACTTC
TRBJ2-2,TRBD2,few,TRBV27,CASSLEGGRETGELFF,TGTGCCAGCAGTTTAGAGGGCGGGAGGGAAACCGGGGAGCTGTTTTTT
TRBJ2-3,-,-,TRBV6-6,CASSYIGTQYF,TGTGCCAGCAGTTACATCGGTACGCAGTATTTT
TRBJ1-1,-,few,TRBV7-9,CASSPPGVSTEAFF,TGTGCCAGCAGCCCGCCAGGGGTCTCCACTGAAGCTTTCTTT
TRBJ2-1,TRBD2,once,TRBV9,CASSVNPSGYNEQFF,TGTGCCAGCAGCGTCAATCCTAGCGGATACAATGAGCAGTTCTTC
TRBJ2-1,TRBD2,-,TRBV24-1,CATSDKLAGYNEQFF,TGTGCCACCAGTGATAAGCTAGCGGGATACAATGAGCAGTTCTTC
TRBJ1-4,TRBD1,-,TRBV5-4,CASSSPSDRGLRKLFF,TGTGCCAGCAGCTCCCCATCGGACAGGGGGTTGAGAAAACTGTTTTTT